The clone carrying this TCR beta chain has at least ten counts. These data belong to a study of molecular identifiers for immune sequencing clone quantification. Turning to the study itself: Replicates split RNA from about 20,000 or 100,000 naive CD8 cells five ways, and the researchers sequenced four portions.

TCRdb re-called the PCR reads with MiXCR, one entry per CDR3 protein. The sample carries 45,000 to 55,000 distinct CDR3 sequences, just over 35% recorded once. Naive CD8 T cells were FACS-sorted by CD8+CD4-CCR7+CD45RA+ markers. V shed 4 bases and J shed 0 bases, with 16 bases lying between them. The CDR3 consists of 17 residues. CDR1 is MDHEN, CDR2 SYDVKM, per germline. The V gene is TRBV28, the J gene TRBJ1-5, with D perhaps matching TRBD1 (6 bases). This sequence originates from a human donor in good health. Some libraries in this study had Jurkat cell RNA spiked in. Sequences were obtained from naive CD8+ T cells from blood, with Jurkat cell RNA spiked in. Subset: FACS-sorted CD8+CD4-CCR7+CD45RA+ naive T cells. The DNA of the CDR3 is TGTGCCAGCAGTTATCTGGGGGCGGCTTATAGCAATCAGCCCCAGCATTTT. Translated, it gives CASSYLGAAYSNQPQHF. Drawing the rest from reference TRBV28 and TRBJ1-5, the complete variable domain is DVKVTQSSRYLVKRTGEKVFLECVQDMDHENMFWYRQDPGLGLRLIYFSYDVKMKEKGDIPEGYSVSREKKERFSLILESASTNQTSMYLCASSYLGAAYSNQPQHFGDGTRLSIL.